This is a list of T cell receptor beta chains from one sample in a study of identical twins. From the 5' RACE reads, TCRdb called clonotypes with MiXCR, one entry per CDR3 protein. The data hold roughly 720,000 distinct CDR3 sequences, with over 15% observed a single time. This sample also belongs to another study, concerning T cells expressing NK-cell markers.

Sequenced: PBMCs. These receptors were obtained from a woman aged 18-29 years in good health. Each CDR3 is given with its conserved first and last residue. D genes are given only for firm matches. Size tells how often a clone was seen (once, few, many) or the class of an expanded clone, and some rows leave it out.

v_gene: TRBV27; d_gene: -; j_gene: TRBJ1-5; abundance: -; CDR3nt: TGTGCCAGCAGTTCGGGGCGTTTCAATCAGCCCCAGCATTTT; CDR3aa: CASSSGRFNQPQHF
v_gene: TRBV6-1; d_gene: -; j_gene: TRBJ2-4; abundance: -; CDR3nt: TGTGCCACCGGGGACGGTGCCAAAAACATTCAGTACTTC; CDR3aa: CATGDGAKNIQYF
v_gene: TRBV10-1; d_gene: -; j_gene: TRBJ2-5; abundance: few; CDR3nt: TGCGCCAGCAGTGGACAGGGAGGAGAGACCCAGTACTTC; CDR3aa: CASSGQGGETQYF
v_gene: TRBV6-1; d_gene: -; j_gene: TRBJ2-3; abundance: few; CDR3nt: TGTGCCAGCAGGGGGTATAGGGGGACTGGTTACACAGATACGCAGTATTTT; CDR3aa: CASRGYRGTGYTDTQYF
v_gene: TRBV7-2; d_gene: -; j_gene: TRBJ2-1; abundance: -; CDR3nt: TGTGCCAGCAGGTCCCCAGGGGGGTCCTTCCGGGAGCAGTTCTTC; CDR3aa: CASRSPGGSFREQFF
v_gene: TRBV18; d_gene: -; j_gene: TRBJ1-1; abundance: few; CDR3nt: TGTGCCAGCACGGGGACCAGTACCTACACTGAAGCTTTCTTT; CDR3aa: CASTGTSTYTEAFF
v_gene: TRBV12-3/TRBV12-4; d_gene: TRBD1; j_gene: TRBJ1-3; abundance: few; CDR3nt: TGTGCCAGCAGCGGACAGGCCGAAAACACCATATATTTT; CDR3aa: CASSGQAENTIYF
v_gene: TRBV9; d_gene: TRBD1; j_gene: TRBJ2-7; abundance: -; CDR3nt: TGTGCCAGCAGCGTAGAGGGACAGGGGTACGAGCAGTACTTC; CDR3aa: CASSVEGQGYEQYF
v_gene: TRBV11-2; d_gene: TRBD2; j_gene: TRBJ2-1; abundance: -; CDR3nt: TGTGCCAGCAGCTTAGACCCCCGGGGCGGGGGTTACAATGAGCAGTTCTTC; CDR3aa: CASSLDPRGGGYNEQFF
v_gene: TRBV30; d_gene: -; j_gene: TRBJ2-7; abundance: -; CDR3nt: TGTGCCTGGACCAAGATAGGGCACTCCTACGAGCAGTACTTC; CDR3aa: CAWTKIGHSYEQYF
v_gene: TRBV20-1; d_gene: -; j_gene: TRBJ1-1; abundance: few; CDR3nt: TGCAGTGCTAGAGACCCTCGGGCAGGGAACACTGAAGCTTTCTTT; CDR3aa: CSARDPRAGNTEAFF
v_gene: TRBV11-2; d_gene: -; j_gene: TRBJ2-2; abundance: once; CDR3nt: TGTGCCAGCAGCTCTGTGGTACCCGGGGAGCTGTTTTTT; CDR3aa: CASSSVVPGELFF
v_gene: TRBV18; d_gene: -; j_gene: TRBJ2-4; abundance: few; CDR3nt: TGTGCCAGCTCACCGGCGGGGCAAGTTCAGTACTTC; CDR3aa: CASSPAGQVQYF
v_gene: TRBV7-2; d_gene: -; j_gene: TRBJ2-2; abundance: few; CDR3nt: TGTGCCAGCAGTTCCGGGTTTGGTGTCGGGGAGCTGTTTTTT; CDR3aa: CASSSGFGVGELFF
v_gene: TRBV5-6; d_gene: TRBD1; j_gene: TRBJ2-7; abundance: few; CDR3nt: TGTGCCAGCAGCTTGTTTGGGACAGGAGCTGGGGAGCAGTACTTC; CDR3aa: CASSLFGTGAGEQYF
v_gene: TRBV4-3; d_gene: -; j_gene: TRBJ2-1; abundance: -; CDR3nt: TGCGCCAGCAGCCAAGATCCATTCGATTCCTACAATGAGCAGTTCTTC; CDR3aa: CASSQDPFDSYNEQFF
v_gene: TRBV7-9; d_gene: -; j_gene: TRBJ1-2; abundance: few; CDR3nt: TGTGCCATCCTATCCGTAGACTATGGCTACACCTTC; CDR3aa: CAILSVDYGYTF
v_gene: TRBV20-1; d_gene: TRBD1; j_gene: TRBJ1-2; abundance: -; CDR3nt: TGCAGTGCTATGGGACAGGGGGAATTCTATGGCTACACCTTC; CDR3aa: CSAMGQGEFYGYTF
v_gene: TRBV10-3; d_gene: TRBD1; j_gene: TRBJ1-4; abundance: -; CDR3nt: TGTGCCATCAGGCTTTCGGACAGGGGCCTCTCTAATGAAAAACTGTTTTTT; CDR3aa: CAIRLSDRGLSNEKLFF
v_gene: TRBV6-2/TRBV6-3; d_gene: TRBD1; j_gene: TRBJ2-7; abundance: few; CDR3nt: TGTGCCAGCAGTTACATCCACAGGGGCGAGCAGTACTTC; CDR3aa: CASSYIHRGEQYF
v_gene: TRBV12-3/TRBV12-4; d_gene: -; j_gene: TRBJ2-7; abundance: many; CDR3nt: TGTGCCAGCAGTTTAGCGGCTCGCGGTCCCCCCTACGAGCAGTACTTC; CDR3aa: CASSLAARGPPYEQYF
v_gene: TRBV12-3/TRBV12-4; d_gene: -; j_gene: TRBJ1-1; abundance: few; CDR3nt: TGTGCCAGCAGCTGGGACTCAGCCCGGGACACTGAAGCTTTCTTT; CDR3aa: CASSWDSARDTEAFF